The 9 T cell receptor beta chains presented below share a single source sample, sequenced in a study of T-cell memory formation after mild COVID-19. TCRdb reprocessed the 5' RACE reads with MiXCR, giving one entry per CDR3 protein. The table includes 250,000 to 350,000 distinct CDR3 sequences, roughly a fifth detected once. The material sequenced was PBMCs or a T cell subset sorted from them (not recorded which). The receptor source for this set is a man between 18 and 29 years old who had mild COVID-19 (a few samples of this study predate the infection). Cell type and time point are not known.

The chain carries TRBV5-1 and TRBJ2-4; TRBD1 aligns across 7 bases. This CDR3 has 16 residues. Germline CDR1 reads SGHRS; CDR2 reads YFSETQ. V shed 4 bases, J shed 0 bases, and the junction held 7 bases outside the gene matches. This chain's CDR3 is CASSERQGLAKNIQYF. Here the CDR3 DNA reads TGCGCCAGCAGCGAGAGACAGGGCTTAGCCAAAAACATTCAGTACTTC.

The chain joins TRBV12-3 or TRBV12-4 to TRBJ1-5; 7 bases agree with TRBD1. After removal of 1 base from V and 3 bases from J, the junction contained 3 bases not matched to a gene. This CDR3 comprises 15 residues. CDR3: CASSLEGAFNQPQHF. The CDR3 DNA reads TGTGCCAGCAGTTTAGAGGGGGCCTTCAATCAGCCCCAGCATTTT.

The sample holds a few counts of this clonotype. The V call is TRBV5-6, the J call TRBJ2-2, with TRBD2 matching 7 bases. CDR1 and CDR2 from the germline V gene are SGHDT and YYEEEE. The CDR3 contains 14 residues. After removal of 5 bases from V and 1 base from J, the junction contained 2 bases not matched to a gene. CDR3 in amino acids: CASRGGVNTGELFF. The CDR3, as DNA: TGTGCCAGCAGGGGAGGGGTGAACACCGGGGAGCTGTTTTTT.

V gene TRBV6-6 combines with J gene TRBJ1-1; D is possibly TRBD1 (5 bases). This CDR3 spans 12 amino acids. CDR1 is MNHNY, CDR2 SVGAGI, per germline (reference sequence). The germline V and J ends were trimmed by 5 bases and 6 bases, with 10 bases remaining between them. In DNA, the CDR3 is TGTGCCAGCAGTCCCGGGGGACCTGAAGCTTTCTTT. It is translated as CASSPGGPEAFF.

This chain uses TRBV18 with TRBJ1-5; 12 bases match TRBD1. The CDR3 runs 16 residues. In germline, CDR1 is KGHSH, CDR2 LQKENI. V gave up 3 bases and J gave up 5 bases; unmatched junction bases: 5. The CDR3 is CASSPGQGARDQPQHF. The CDR3 region has the DNA TGTGCCAGCTCACCGGGACAGGGGGCGAGGGATCAGCCCCAGCATTTT.

V gene TRBV27 combines with J gene TRBJ1-1; D gene ambiguous. The CDR3 contains 13 residues. The V end lost 3 bases, the J end lost 1 base, and 6 bases lay between the germline ends. Germline V gene data show CDR1 as MNHEY and CDR2 as SMNVEV (reference sequence). The CDR3: CASSFQRNTEAFF. CDR3 bases: TGTGCCAGCAGTTTCCAGAGGAACACTGAAGCTTTCTTT.

The chain carries TRBV28 and TRBJ1-5; D unresolved. Trimming left V 4 bases short and J 3 bases short, with 13 bases between. The germline gives CDR1 MDHEN, CDR2 SYDVKM. CDR3 size: 15 residues. Here the CDR3 DNA reads TGTGCCAGCAGTTCTCCGGGTGGGGTCAATCAGCCCCAGCATTTT. This encodes CASSSPGGVNQPQHF.

The genes are TRBV6-2 or TRBV6-3 and TRBJ2-2; tentatively, D is TRBD1 (6 bases). CDR3 length equals 16 residues. Per the germline V gene, CDR1 is MNHEY and CDR2 is SVGEGT. The V and J ends lost 7 bases and 0 bases respectively, with 15 bases between them. The CDR3 coding sequence is TGTGCCAGCACTAACCCACAGGGCGCGAACACCGGGGAGCTGTTTTTT. Translation: CASTNPQGANTGELFF.

This clonotype was detected only a few times. The V gene is TRBV5-1, the J gene TRBJ2-5; D possibly corresponds to TRBD1 (5 bases). Deletions cut 5 bases from V and 1 base from J, with 15 bases between. Germline CDR1 is SGHRS and CDR2 is YFSETQ. This CDR3 is built from 15 residues. The CDR3 DNA sequence: TGCGCCAGCAGGACAGCATCCTCACCCCAAGAGACCCAGTACTTC. It specifies CASRTASSPQETQYF.